The clone carrying this T cell receptor beta chain showed up just once. What it binds is not known. The survey-level immunoSEQ assay was used. The repertoire was sequenced with immunoSEQ multiplex PCR; TCRdb's copy has only in-frame clones and lacks some. The sample contains around 32,000 clones, 80% to 95% of which appear only once. V gave up 0 bases and J gave up 4 bases; unmatched junction bases: 17. The length of the CDR3 is 19 residues. CDR1 is LNHNV, CDR2 YYDKDF, per germline (reference sequence). The data were taken from a study of multiple sclerosis patients with progressive multifocal leukoencephalopathy. Time point defined: before natalizumab initiation. Study-level results: The findings' link to JC virus versus immunocompromise remained uncertain.

This clonotype was obtained from a young man with multiple sclerosis. J is TRBJ1-1 and V is TRBV15, with 7 bases that match TRBD1. The sample was PBMCs. CDR3 region: CATSRDWGGDRPYLTEAFF. CDR3 bases: TGTGCCACCAGCAGAGATTGGGGGGGGGACAGACCTTATCTCACTGAAGCTTTCTTT.